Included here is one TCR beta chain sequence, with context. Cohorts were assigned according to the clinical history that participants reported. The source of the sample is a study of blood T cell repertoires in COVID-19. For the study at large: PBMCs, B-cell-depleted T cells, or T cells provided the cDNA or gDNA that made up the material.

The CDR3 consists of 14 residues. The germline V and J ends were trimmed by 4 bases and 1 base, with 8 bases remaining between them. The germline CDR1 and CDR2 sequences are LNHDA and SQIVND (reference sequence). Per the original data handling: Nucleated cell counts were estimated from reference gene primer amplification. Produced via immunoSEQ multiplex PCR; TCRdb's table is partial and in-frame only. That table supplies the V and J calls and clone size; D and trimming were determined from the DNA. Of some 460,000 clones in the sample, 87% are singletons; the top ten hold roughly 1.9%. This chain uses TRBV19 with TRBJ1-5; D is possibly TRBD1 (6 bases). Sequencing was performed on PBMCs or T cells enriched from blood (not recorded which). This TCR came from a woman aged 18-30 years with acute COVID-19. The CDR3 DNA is TGTGCCAGTAGTAGAACAGGGAGCAATCAGCCCCAGCATTTT. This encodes CASSRTGSNQPQHF. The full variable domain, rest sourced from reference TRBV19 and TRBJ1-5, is DGGITQSPKYLFRKEGQNVTLSCEQNLNHDAMYWYRQDPGQGLRLIYYSQIVNDFQKGDIAEGYSVSREKKESFPLTVTSAQKNPTAFYLCASSRTGSNQPQHFGDGTRLSIL.